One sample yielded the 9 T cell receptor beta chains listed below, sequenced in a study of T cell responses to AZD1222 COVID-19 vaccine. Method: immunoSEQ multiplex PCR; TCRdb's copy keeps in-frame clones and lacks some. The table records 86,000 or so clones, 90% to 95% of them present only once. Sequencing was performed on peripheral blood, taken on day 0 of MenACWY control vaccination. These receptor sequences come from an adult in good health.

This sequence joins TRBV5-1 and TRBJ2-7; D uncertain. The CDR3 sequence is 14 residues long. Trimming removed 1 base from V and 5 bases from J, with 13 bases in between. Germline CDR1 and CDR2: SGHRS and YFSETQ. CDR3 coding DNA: TGCGCCAGCAGCTTGAGGTCCGTGGTAGACGAGCAGTACTTC. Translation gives CASSLRSVVDEQYF. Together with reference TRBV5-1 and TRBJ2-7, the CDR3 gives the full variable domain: KAGVTQTPRYLIKTRGQQVTLSCSPISGHRSVSWYQQTPGQGLQFLFEYFSETQRNKGNFPGRFSGRQFSNSRSEMNVSTLELGDSALYLCASSLRSVVDEQYFGPGTRLTVT.

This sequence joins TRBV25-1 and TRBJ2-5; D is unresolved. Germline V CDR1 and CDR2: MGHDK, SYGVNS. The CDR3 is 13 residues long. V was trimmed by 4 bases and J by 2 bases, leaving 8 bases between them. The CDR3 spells CASSGRRQETQYF. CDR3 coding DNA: TGTGCCAGCAGTGGCAGGAGACAAGAGACCCAGTACTTC.

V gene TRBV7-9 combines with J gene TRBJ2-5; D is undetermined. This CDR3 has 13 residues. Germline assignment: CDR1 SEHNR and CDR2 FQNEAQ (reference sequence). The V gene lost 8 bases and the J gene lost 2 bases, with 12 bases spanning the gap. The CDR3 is CASERTAQETQYF. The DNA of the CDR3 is TGTGCCAGCGAACGGACCGCTCAAGAGACCCAGTACTTC.

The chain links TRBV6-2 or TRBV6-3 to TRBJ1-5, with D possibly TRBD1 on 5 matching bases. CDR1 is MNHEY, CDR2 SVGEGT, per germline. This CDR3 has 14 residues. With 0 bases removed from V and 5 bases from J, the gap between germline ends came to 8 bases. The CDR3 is CASSYSIGDQPQHF. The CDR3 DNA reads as TGTGCCAGCAGTTACTCGATAGGGGATCAGCCCCAGCATTTT.

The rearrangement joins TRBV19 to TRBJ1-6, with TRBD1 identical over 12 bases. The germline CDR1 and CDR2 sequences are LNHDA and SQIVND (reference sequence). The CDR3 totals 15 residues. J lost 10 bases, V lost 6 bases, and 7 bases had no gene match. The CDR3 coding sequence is TGTGCCAGTAGCCTCTCCGGGACAGGGGGCTCACCCCTCCACTTT. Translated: CASSLSGTGGSPLHF. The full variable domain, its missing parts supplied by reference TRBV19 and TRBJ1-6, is DGGITQSPKYLFRKEGQNVTLSCEQNLNHDAMYWYRQDPGQGLRLIYYSQIVNDFQKGDIAEGYSVSREKKESFPLTVTSAQKNPTAFYLCASSLSGTGGSPLHFGNGTRLTVT.

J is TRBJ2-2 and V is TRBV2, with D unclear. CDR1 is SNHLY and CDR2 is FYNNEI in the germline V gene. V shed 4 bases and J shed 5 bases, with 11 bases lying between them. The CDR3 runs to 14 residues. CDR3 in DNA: TGTGCCAGCAGTGCCCCCCTCACTACCGGGGAGCTGTTTTTT. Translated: CASSAPLTTGELFF.

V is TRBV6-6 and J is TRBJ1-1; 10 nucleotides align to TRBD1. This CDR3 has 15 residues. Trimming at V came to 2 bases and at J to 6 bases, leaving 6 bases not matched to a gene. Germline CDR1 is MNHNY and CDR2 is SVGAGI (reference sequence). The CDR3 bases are TGTGCCAGCAGTTACAAGCCGGGACAGGGGTCTGAAGCTTTCTTT. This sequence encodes CASSYKPGQGSEAFF.

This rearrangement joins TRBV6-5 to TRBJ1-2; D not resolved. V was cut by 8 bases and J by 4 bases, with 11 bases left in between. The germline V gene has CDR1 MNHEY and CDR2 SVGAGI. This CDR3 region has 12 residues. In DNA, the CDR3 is TGTGCCAGCGGCGGCTTTAGCTATGGCTACACCTTC. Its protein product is CASGGFSYGYTF.

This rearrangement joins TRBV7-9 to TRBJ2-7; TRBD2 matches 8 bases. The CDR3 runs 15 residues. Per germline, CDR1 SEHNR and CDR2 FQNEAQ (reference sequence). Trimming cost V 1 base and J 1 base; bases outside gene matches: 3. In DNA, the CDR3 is TGTGCCAGCAGCTTAGGGGGACTAGAATCCTACGAGCAGTACTTC. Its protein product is CASSLGGLESYEQYF.